This T cell receptor (beta chain) came from a study of cytomegalovirus exposure and HLA in healthy donors. Study background: Unique TCR beta sequences numbering 117 million came from about 180 million T cells in an earlier analysis.

This CDR3 contains 15 residues. Germline V lookup: CDR1 SGHRS, CDR2 YFSETQ. Trimming pared 4 bases from V and 1 base from J, leaving 14 bases between. With regard to this clone: No antigen is known for it.

Study-wide results and limits: A reported reduction in N-insertions relative to the 666-donor mean was seen in an Asian-associated ancestry cluster in a later analysis. In an earlier analysis, in some 500 donors, most V segments appeared productive either ~87% or ~30% of the time.

The PCR contained 60 Vbeta and 13 Jbeta primers. Some clones are missing from TCRdb's copy, which holds only in-frame ones; the method was immunoSEQ multiplex PCR. Here the sample spans around 270,000 clones, roughly 80% being singletons. The sample taken for sequencing was PBMCs. The clonotype comes from a girl aged 2-10 years in good health and CMV-seronegative. This sequence joins TRBV5-1 and TRBJ1-2, with a weak D call TRBD1 (5 bases). This CDR3 reads CASSVTGPLNYGYTF. The CDR3 nucleotides are TGCGCCAGCAGCGTAACAGGCCCCCTTAACTATGGCTACACCTTC.